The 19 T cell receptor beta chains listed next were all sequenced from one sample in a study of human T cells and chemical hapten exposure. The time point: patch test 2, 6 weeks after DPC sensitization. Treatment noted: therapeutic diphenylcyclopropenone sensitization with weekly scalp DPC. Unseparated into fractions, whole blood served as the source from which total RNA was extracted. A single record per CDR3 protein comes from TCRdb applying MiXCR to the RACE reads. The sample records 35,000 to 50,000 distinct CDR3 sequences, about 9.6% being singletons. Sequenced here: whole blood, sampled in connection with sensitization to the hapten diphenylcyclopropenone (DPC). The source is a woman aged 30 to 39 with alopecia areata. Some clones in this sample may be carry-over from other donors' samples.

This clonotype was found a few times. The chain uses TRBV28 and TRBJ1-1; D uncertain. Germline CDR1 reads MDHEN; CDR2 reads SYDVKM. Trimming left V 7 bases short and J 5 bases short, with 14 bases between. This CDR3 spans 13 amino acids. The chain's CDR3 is CASTPQSKTEAFF. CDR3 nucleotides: TGTGCCAGCACTCCTCAGAGTAAAACTGAAGCTTTCTTT.

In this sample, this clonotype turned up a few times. CDR3 DNA: TGTGCCAGCAGTTACTCAAGGATCAGGGGGGTCTTTTCACCCCTCCACTTT. As protein: CASSYSRIRGVFSPLHF. The chain has TRBV6-2 or TRBV6-3 and TRBJ1-6; 7 nucleotides align to TRBD1. V lost 0 bases to trimming and J lost 9 bases; unmatched junction nucleotides: 11. The CDR3 is 17 amino acids. The germline V gene encodes CDR1 MNHEY and CDR2 SVGEGT.

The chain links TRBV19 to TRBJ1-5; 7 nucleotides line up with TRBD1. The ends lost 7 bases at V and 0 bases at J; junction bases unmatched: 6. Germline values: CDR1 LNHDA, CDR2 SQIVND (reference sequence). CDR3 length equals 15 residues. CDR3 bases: TGTGCCAGTATCCAGGGGGTGGGTAGCAATCAGCCCCAGCATTTT. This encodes CASIQGVGSNQPQHF.

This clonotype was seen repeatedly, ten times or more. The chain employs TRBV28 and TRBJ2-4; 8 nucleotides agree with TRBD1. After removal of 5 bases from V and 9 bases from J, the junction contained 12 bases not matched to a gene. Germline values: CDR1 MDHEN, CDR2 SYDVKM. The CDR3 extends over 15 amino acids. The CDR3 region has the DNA TGTGCCAGCAGTACCCGGACAGGGAGGATGGGCATTCAGTACTTC. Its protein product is CASSTRTGRMGIQYF.

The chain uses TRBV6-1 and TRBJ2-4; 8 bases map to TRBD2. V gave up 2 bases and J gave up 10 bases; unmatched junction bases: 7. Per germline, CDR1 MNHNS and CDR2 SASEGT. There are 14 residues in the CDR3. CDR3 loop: CASSELAGFWIQYF. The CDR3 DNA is TGTGCCAGCAGTGAACTAGCGGGTTTTTGGATTCAGTACTTC.

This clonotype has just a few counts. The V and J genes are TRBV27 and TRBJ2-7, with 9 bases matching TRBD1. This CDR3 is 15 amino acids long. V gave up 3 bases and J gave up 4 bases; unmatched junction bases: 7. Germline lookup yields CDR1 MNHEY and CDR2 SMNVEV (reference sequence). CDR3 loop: CASSFSGTGPYEQYF. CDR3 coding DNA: TGTGCCAGCAGTTTCTCCGGGACAGGGCCATACGAGCAGTACTTC.

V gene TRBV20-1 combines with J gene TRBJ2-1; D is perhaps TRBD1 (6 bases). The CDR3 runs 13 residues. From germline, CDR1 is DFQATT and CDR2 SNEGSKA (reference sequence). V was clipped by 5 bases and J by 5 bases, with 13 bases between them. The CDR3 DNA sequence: TGCAGTGCTGGGGGCCAGGGGAACAATGAGCAGTTCTTC. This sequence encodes CSAGGQGNNEQFF.

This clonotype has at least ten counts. The CDR3: CASSLEWGPDTQYF. CDR3 sequence (DNA): TGCGCCAGCAGCTTGGAGTGGGGTCCAGATACGCAGTATTTT. The chain is built from TRBV5-1 and TRBJ2-3; D is uncertain. The ends were cut back, 0 bases at V and 4 bases at J, with 9 bases in the middle. Germline V lookup: CDR1 SGHRS, CDR2 YFSETQ. The CDR3 is 14 amino acids.

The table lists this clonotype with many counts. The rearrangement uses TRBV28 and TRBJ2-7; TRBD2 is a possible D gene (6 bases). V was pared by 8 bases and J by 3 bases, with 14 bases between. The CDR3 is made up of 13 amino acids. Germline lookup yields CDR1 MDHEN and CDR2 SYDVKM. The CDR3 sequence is CASLFAGSYEQYF. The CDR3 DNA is TGTGCCAGCCTCTTTGCGGGGAGCTACGAGCAGTACTTC.

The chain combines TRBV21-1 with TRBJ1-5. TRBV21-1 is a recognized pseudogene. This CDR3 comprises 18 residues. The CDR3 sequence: CASTSLLERTASNQPQHF. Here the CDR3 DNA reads TGTGCCAGCACTTCATTACTGGAGCGAACAGCTAGCAATCAGCCCCAGCATTTT.

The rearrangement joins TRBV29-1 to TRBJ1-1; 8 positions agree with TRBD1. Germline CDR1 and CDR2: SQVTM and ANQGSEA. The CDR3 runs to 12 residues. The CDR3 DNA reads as TGCCTAGGGACAGGAGGGAACACTGAAGCTTTCTTT. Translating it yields CLGTGGNTEAFF.

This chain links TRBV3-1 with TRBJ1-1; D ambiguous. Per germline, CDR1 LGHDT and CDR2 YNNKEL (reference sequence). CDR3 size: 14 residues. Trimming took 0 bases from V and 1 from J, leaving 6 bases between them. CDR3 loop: CASSQESRNTEAFF. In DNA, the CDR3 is TGTGCCAGCAGCCAAGAAAGCAGGAACACTGAAGCTTTCTTT.

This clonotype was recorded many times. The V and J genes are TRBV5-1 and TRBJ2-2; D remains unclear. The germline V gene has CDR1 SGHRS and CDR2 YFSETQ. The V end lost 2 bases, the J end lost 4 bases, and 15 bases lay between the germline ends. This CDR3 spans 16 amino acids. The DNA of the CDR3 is TGCGCCAGCAGCTTATCGGAGATCACTGGCACCGGGGAGCTGTTTTTT. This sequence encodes CASSLSEITGTGELFF.

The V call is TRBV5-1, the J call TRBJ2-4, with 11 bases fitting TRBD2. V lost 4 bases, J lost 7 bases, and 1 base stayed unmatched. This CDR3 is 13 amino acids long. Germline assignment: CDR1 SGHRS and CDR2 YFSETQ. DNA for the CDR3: TGCGCCAGCAGCGTAGCGGGGGGGAACATTCAGTACTTC. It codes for CASSVAGGNIQYF.

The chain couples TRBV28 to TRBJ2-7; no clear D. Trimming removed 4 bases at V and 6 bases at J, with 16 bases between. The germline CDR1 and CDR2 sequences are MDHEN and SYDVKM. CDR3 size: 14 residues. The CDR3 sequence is CASSSSDRMSEQYF. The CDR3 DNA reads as TGTGCCAGCAGTTCCTCGGACCGGATGTCCGAGCAGTACTTC.

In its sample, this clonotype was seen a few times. The CDR3 nucleotides are TGTGCCAGCAGCCCCGGGACTAGCGGGGGGGCAGGAAATGAGCAGTTCTTC. It is translated as CASSPGTSGGAGNEQFF. The chain recombines TRBV7-9 with TRBJ2-1; 16 bases align to TRBD2. Germline V CDR1 and CDR2: SEHNR, FQNEAQ (reference sequence). The V segment lost 5 bases and the J segment 7 bases; nucleotides outside the gene matches: 8. The CDR3 covers 17 residues.

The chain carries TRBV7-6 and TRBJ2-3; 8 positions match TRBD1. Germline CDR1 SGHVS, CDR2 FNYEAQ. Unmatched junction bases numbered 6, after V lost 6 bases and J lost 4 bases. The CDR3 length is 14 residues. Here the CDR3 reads CASRGTGTADTQYF. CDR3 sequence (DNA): TGTGCCAGCAGGGGGACAGGTACAGCAGATACGCAGTATTTT.

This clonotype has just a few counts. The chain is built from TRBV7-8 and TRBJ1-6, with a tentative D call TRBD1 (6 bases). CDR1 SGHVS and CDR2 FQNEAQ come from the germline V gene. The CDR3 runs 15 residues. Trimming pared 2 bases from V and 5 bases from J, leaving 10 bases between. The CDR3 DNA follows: TGTGCCAGCAGCTTATTGGGGGGCGATAATTCACCCCTCCACTTT. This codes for CASSLLGGDNSPLHF.

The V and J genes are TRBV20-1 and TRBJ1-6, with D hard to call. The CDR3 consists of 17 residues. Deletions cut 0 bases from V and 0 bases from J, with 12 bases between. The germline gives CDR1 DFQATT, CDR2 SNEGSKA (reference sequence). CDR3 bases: TGCAGTGCTAGAGAGGGTCAGCGTTACTCCTATAATTCACCCCTCCACTTT. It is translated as CSAREGQRYSYNSPLHF.